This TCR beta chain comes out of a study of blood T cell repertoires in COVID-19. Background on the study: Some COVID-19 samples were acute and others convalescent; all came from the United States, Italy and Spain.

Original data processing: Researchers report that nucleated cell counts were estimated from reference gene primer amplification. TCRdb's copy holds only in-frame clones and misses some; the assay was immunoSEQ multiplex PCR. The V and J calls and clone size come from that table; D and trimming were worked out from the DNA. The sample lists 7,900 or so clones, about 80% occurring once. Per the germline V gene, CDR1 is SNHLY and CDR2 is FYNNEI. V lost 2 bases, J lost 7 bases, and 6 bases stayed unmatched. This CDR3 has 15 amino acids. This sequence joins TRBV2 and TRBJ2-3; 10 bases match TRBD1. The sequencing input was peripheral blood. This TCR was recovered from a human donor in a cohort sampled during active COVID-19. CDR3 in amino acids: CASSEIRDRGNTQYF. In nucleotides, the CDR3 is TGTGCCAGCAGTGAAATACGGGACAGGGGAAATACGCAGTATTTT. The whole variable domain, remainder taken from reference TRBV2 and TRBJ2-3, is EPEVTQTPSHQVTQMGQEVILRCVPISNHLYFYWYRQILGQKVEFLVSFYNNEISEKSEIFDDQFSVERPDGSNFTLKIRSTKLEDSAMYFCASSEIRDRGNTQYFGPGTRLTVL.